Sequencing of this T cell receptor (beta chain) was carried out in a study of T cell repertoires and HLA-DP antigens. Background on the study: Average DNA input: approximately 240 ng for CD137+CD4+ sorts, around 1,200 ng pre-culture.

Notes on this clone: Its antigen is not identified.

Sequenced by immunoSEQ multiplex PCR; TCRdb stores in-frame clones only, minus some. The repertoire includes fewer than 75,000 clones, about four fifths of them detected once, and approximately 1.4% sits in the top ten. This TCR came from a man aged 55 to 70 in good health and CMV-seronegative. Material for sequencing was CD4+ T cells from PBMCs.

In DNA form, the CDR3 reads TGTGCCAGCAGTTTAGGTTTGGGGGATACGCAGTATTTT. Translated, it gives CASSLGLGDTQYF. V usage is TRBV27 and J usage is TRBJ2-3; D remains unclear. With 2 bases removed from V and 6 bases from J, the gap between germline ends came to 9 bases. There are 13 residues in the CDR3. CDR1 and CDR2 (germline): MNHEY, SMNVEV (reference sequence).